What follows are 10 T cell receptor beta chains derived from one specimen sequenced in a study of T cell responses to AZD1222 COVID-19 vaccine. The assay was immunoSEQ multiplex PCR, and TCRdb's table has in-frame clones only and misses some. The table has about 170,000 clones, over 85% seen once. The sample in question was peripheral blood, obtained on day 0 of AZD1222 vaccination. The receptor set was obtained from an adult in good health.

Here the CDR3 reads CASSLQGILNTEAFF. CDR3 in DNA: TGTGCCAGCAGCTTGCAGGGCATATTGAACACTGAAGCTTTCTTT. The rearrangement uses TRBV7-9 and TRBJ1-1, with D perhaps matching TRBD1 (5 bases). Germline CDR1 SEHNR, CDR2 FQNEAQ (reference sequence). V lost 3 bases to trimming and J lost 0 bases, with 11 bases between them. This CDR3 is built from 15 residues.

This clone turned up a few times. The chain is built from TRBV6-1 and TRBJ2-1; the D is unclear. Germline V gene sequence: CDR1 MNHNS, CDR2 SASEGT. The CDR3 extends over 13 amino acids. V was trimmed by 2 bases and J by 6 bases, leaving 8 bases between them. The CDR3, as DNA: TGTGCCAGCAGTGAATTGGTAAGCAATGAGCAGTTCTTC. Protein: CASSELVSNEQFF.

This clone has just a few counts. J is TRBJ2-7 and V is TRBV13, with 10 bases identical to TRBD1. The CDR3 consists of 15 residues. Germline assignment: CDR1 PRHDT and CDR2 FYEKMQ (reference sequence). V lost 1 base and J lost 2; bases outside the gene matches: 2. This CDR3 reads CASSLAGTGAYEQYF. For the CDR3, the DNA is TGTGCCAGCAGCTTAGCCGGGACAGGGGCCTACGAGCAGTACTTC.

The chain combines TRBV10-3 with TRBJ1-1; 8 nucleotides line up with TRBD1. Germline CDR1 ENHRY, CDR2 SYGVKD. J gave up 5 bases and V 2 bases, and 13 bases lay outside the gene matches. This CDR3 comprises 17 residues. The CDR3 DNA reads TGTGCCATCAGTGAGAGTAGAGGGGCAGGGGGCGATACTGAAGCTTTCTTT. Translated, it gives CAISESRGAGGDTEAFF.

V is TRBV12-3 or TRBV12-4 and J is TRBJ2-4; TRBD2 aligns across 7 bases. CDR3 length: 12 amino acids. The V segment lost 4 bases and the J segment 10 bases; nucleotides outside the gene matches: 4. The CDR3 coding sequence is TGTGCCAGCAGTTGGACTAGTTATATTCAGTACTTC. Translating gives CASSWTSYIQYF.

This sequence joins TRBV6-5 and TRBJ2-1, with TRBD2 matching 8 bases. The trim removed 11 bases at V and 1 base at J, leaving 10 bases unmatched. Germline CDR1 is MNHEY and CDR2 is SVGAGI. The length of the CDR3 is 15 residues. CDR3 in DNA: TGTGCCTCCTCGGTAGCGGGGATATCCTACAATGAGCAGTTCTTC. Translating gives CASSVAGISYNEQFF.

V usage is TRBV6-4 and J usage is TRBJ2-6; a possible D gene is TRBD2 (6 bases). The V end lost 6 bases, the J end lost 0 bases, and 12 bases lay between the germline ends. There are 16 residues in the CDR3. CDR1 and CDR2 from the germline V gene are MRHNA and SNTAGT. CDR3 sequence reads: CASSPRRGSGANVLTF. The CDR3 region has the DNA TGTGCCAGCAGCCCGCGGAGGGGCTCTGGGGCCAACGTCCTGACTTTC.

The chain uses TRBV28 and TRBJ1-2, with D maybe TRBD1 (5 bases). This CDR3 has 15 residues. Germline V lookup: CDR1 MDHEN, CDR2 SYDVKM. V lost 4 bases and J 2 bases, leaving 14 bases between the germline ends. The CDR3 protein is CASSSDTTVNYGYTF. DNA for the CDR3: TGTGCCAGCAGTTCGGACACTACGGTCAACTATGGCTACACCTTC.

Comment on this clone: The conserved closing phenylalanine or tryptophan is absent in this CDR3, likely reflecting a read error. No DNA is shown, since the ends of the CDR3 on it are uncertain; the CDR3 is the one TCRdb lists. The chain links TRBV5-3 to TRBJ2-2; TRBD2, the D gene given by the table, was not confirmed from the DNA. TRBV5-3 is identified as an open reading frame with a role that is uncertain. Counting both end residues, the CDR3 totals 13 amino acids. CDR3: CARSSTGLALGGE.

The V and J genes are TRBV5-1 and TRBJ2-7; TRBD2 agrees at 10 bases. Germline-derived CDR1 and CDR2 are SGHRS and YFSETQ. V was pared by 7 bases and J by 2 bases, with 9 bases of the junction left unmatched. This CDR3 spans 15 amino acids. The CDR3 loop is CASGLSGTSAYEQYF. CDR3 DNA sequence: TGCGCCAGCGGTTTGTCAGGGACTAGCGCCTACGAGCAGTACTTC. Full variable domain (missing parts from reference TRBV5-1 and TRBJ2-7): KAGVTQTPRYLIKTRGQQVTLSCSPISGHRSVSWYQQTPGQGLQFLFEYFSETQRNKGNFPGRFSGRQFSNSRSEMNVSTLELGDSALYLCASGLSGTSAYEQYFGPGTRLTVT.